A single sample gave rise to the 19 T cell receptor beta chains below, sequenced in a study of shared clonotypes between healthy human individuals. Naive CD8 isolation took CD45RO-negative cells positively selected for CCR7 and excluded terminally differentiated effector memory CD45RA+ cells. Repertoires were generated with immunoSEQ multiplex PCR, while TCRdb's copy carries only in-frame clones and drops some. The sample contains more than 2 million clones, just under 95% of which appear only once. Source material: naive CD8+ T cells sorted from blood. These receptor sequences come from a man between 18 and 35 years old in good health.

The chain uses TRBV5-1 and TRBJ1-1, with D maybe TRBD1 (6 bases). This CDR3 has 15 residues. V gave up 1 base and J gave up 1 base, with 11 bases separating them. Germline CDR1 reads SGHRS; CDR2 reads YFSETQ. Written as DNA, the CDR3 is TGCGCCAGCAGCTTGACCAGGGGTTGGAACACTGAAGCTTTCTTT. Amino acid sequence: CASSLTRGWNTEAFF.

This chain links TRBV7-6 with TRBJ1-4; no clear D gene. Germline V gene lookup returns CDR1 SGHVS and CDR2 FNYEAQ. The germline V and J ends were trimmed by 2 bases and 4 bases, with 14 bases remaining between them. The CDR3 runs 16 residues. The CDR3 DNA sequence: TGTGCCAGCAGCTTATCAGCCTCCAGGCATAATGAAAAACTGTTTTTT. Encoded protein: CASSLSASRHNEKLFF.

The rearrangement links TRBV25-1 to TRBJ1-1; 8 bases fit TRBD1. CDR3 length equals 14 residues. Germline CDR1 and CDR2: MGHDK and SYGVNS. Trimming removed 7 bases from V and 0 bases from J; junction bases left unmatched: 4. The CDR3 region is CASTVGQVNTEAFF. CDR3 bases: TGTGCCAGCACCGTGGGACAGGTGAACACTGAAGCTTTCTTT.

V and J are TRBV7-6 and TRBJ2-7, with D possibly matching TRBD1 (5 bases). The CDR3 spans 13 residues. Per germline, CDR1 SGHVS and CDR2 FNYEAQ. Trimming took 5 bases from V and 6 from J, leaving 14 bases between them. In DNA, the CDR3 is TGTGCCAGCAGCCCAGGGCTTCCGGGCGAGCAGTACTTC. This codes for CASSPGLPGEQYF.

The genes are TRBV6-1 and TRBJ1-1; 11 nucleotides match TRBD1. CDR3 length: 15 amino acids. After removal of 2 bases from V and 6 bases from J, the junction contained 5 bases not matched to a gene. The V gene's germline CDR1 is MNHNS and CDR2 SASEGT. The CDR3 bases are TGTGCCAGCAGTGAACACGGACAGGGGGCCTCTGAAGCTTTCTTT. Its translation is CASSEHGQGASEAFF.

The chain combines TRBV6-5 with TRBJ2-1; no reliable D call. In germline, CDR1 is MNHEY, CDR2 SVGAGI. Trimming removed 0 bases from V and 2 bases from J, with 11 bases in between. CDR3 length: 16 amino acids. The CDR3 DNA follows: TGTGCCAGCAGTTACTCGCCCCACACTGCCTACAATGAGCAGTTCTTC. As protein: CASSYSPHTAYNEQFF.

The sample holds one count of this clone. Different DNA sequences within this sample yield the same CDR3. V is TRBV9 and J is TRBJ2-1; 7 bases fit TRBD1. The length of the CDR3 is 13 residues. Per the germline V gene, CDR1 is SGDLS and CDR2 is YYNGEE. V lost 0 bases to trimming and J lost 9 bases; unmatched junction nucleotides: 3. CDR3: CASSVGGGGEQFF. For the CDR3, the DNA is TGTGCCAGCAGCGTAGGAGGGGGCGGTGAGCAGTTCTTC. Variable domain in full (rest from reference TRBV9 and TRBJ2-1): DSGVTQTPKHLITATGQRVTLRCSPRSGDLSVYWYQQSLDQGLQFLIQYYNGEERAKGNILERFSAQQFPDLHSELNLSSLELGDSALYFCASSVGGGGEQFFGPGTRLTVL.

Here the CDR3 reads CASSSSGGAEDTQYF. The CDR3 DNA sequence: TGTGCCAGCAGCTCTAGCGGGGGGGCCGAAGATACGCAGTATTTT. This chain connects TRBV13 to TRBJ2-3; 12 bases fit TRBD2. Germline CDR1 reads PRHDT; CDR2 reads FYEKMQ (reference sequence). The CDR3 runs to 15 residues. V lost 4 bases and J lost 5; bases outside the gene matches: 4.

The genes are TRBV10-2 and TRBJ2-5, with TRBD2 identical over 10 bases. Germline lookup yields CDR1 WSHSY and CDR2 SAAADI. CDR3 length: 15 residues. Trimming took 1 base from V and 2 from J; bases not matched to a gene: 1. The CDR3 here is CASSEFSGGQETQYF. For the CDR3, the DNA is TGCGCCAGCAGTGAGTTTAGCGGGGGGCAAGAGACCCAGTACTTC.

The chain uses TRBV28 and TRBJ2-7; either TRBD1 or TRBD2 may fit D (5 bases each). V lost 5 bases and J lost 1, with 15 bases in between. Germline V gene data show CDR1 as MDHEN and CDR2 as SYDVKM. This CDR3 contains 15 residues. CDR3 nucleotide sequence: TGTGCCAGCAGTCGGGACCCCTTGATGTCCTACGAGCAGTACTTC. Translating it yields CASSRDPLMSYEQYF.

Regarding this clone: At the DNA level, this CDR3 is encoded by other sequences in the same sample as well. The J gene is TRBJ1-1, the V gene TRBV20-1; D is unresolved. The CDR3 contains 11 residues. CDR1 and CDR2 (germline): DFQATT, SNEGSKA (reference sequence). Between the trimmed V and J ends, which lost 1 base and 1 base, there was a span of 1 base. Written as DNA, the CDR3 is TGCAGTGCTAGAGGGAACACTGAAGCTTTCTTT. This gives the protein CSARGNTEAFF.

The chain recombines TRBV27 with TRBJ1-5, with D maybe TRBD1 (6 bases). With 1 base removed from V and 4 bases from J, the gap between germline ends came to 17 bases. Germline CDR1 MNHEY, CDR2 SMNVEV (reference sequence). The CDR3 sequence is 17 residues long. The CDR3 sequence is CASSLLAGGGKNQPQHF. For the CDR3, the DNA is TGTGCCAGCAGTTTATTGGCCGGGGGCGGCAAGAATCAGCCCCAGCATTTT.

V gene TRBV6-5 combines with J gene TRBJ2-7; D unclear. V gave up 9 bases and J gave up 2 bases, with 11 bases separating them. Germline-derived CDR1 and CDR2 are MNHEY and SVGAGI. This CDR3 is 12 amino acids long. The CDR3 sequence is CASWAEAYEQYF. The CDR3 nucleotides are TGTGCCAGTTGGGCAGAAGCCTACGAGCAGTACTTC.

V and J are TRBV27 and TRBJ2-2; the D is unclear. V lost 3 bases to trimming and J lost 3 bases, with 8 bases between them. There are 14 residues in the CDR3. Germline lookup yields CDR1 MNHEY and CDR2 SMNVEV (reference sequence). CDR3: CASSFGQYTGELFF. The CDR3, as DNA: TGTGCCAGCAGTTTTGGGCAGTACACCGGGGAGCTGTTTTTT.

Comment on this clone: Other DNA sequences in this sample translate to the same CDR3. CDR3 in amino acids: CASSPQVSSYEQYF. The CDR3 nucleotides are TGTGCCAGCAGCCCACAGGTGTCCTCCTACGAGCAGTACTTC. V and J are TRBV6-5 and TRBJ2-7; a weak D match, TRBD1 (5 bases). Germline lookup yields CDR1 MNHEY and CDR2 SVGAGI. Trimming took 6 bases from V and 0 from J, leaving 12 bases between them. The CDR3 contains 14 residues.

The DNA for the CDR3 is TGTGCCAGCAGGCCCAGGGGAGGGACTGAAGCTTTCTTT. It specifies CASRPRGGTEAFF. The V call is TRBV27, the J call TRBJ1-1; TRBD1 is a possible D gene (6 bases). CDR3 length equals 13 residues. Germline V lookup: CDR1 MNHEY, CDR2 SMNVEV (reference sequence). Trimming removed 6 bases at V and 5 bases at J, with 13 bases between.

The rearrangement links TRBV27 to TRBJ2-7; D is unclear. The V end was cut by 0 bases, the J end by 5 bases, with 14 bases between. The CDR3 length is 15 residues. Germline V gene lookup returns CDR1 MNHEY and CDR2 SMNVEV (reference sequence). The CDR3 region has the DNA TGTGCCAGCAGTTTATCGAGCCCGAAGGCCCACGAGCAGTACTTC. It translates to CASSLSSPKAHEQYF.

J is TRBJ2-2 and V is TRBV30, with D unclear. There are 11 residues in the CDR3. Trimming stripped 5 bases from V and 0 bases from J, with 1 base between. From germline, CDR1 is GTSNPN and CDR2 SVGIG (reference sequence). CDR3 residues: CAWANTGELFF. The CDR3 DNA reads TGTGCCTGGGCGAACACCGGGGAGCTGTTTTTT.

The rearrangement links TRBV4-1 to TRBJ1-2; 9 bases match TRBD1. The CDR3 totals 16 residues. CDR1 is MGHRA, CDR2 YSYEKL, per germline. The V and J ends lost 1 base and 7 bases, in that order; junction bases with no gene match: 10. The CDR3 sequence is CASSQGQGVALGGYTF. The CDR3 region has the DNA TGCGCCAGCAGCCAAGGACAGGGGGTGGCCTTGGGTGGCTACACCTTC.